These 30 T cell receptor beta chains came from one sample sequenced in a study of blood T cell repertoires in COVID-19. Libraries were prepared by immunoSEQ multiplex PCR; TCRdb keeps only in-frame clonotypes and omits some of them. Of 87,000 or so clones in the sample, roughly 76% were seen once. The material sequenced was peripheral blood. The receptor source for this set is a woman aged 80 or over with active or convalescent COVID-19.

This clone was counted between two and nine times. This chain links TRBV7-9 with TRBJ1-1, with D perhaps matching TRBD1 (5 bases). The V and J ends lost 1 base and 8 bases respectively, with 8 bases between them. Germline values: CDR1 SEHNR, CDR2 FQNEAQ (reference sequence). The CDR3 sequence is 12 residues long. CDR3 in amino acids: CASSLGGLEAFF. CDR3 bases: TGTGCCAGCAGCTTAGGGGGACTAGAAGCTTTCTTT.

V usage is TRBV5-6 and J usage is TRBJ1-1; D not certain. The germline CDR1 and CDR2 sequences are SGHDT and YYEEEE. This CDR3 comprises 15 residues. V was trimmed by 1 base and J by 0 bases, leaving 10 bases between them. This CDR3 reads CASSLIRGMNTEAFF. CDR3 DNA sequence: TGTGCCAGCAGCTTGATCCGGGGTATGAACACTGAAGCTTTCTTT.

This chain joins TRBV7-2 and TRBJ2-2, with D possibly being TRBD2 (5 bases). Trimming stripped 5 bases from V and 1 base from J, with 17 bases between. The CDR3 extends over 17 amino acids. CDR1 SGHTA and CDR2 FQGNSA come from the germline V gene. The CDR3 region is CASSPSGLLGNTGELFF. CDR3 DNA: TGTGCCAGCAGCCCATCTGGACTCCTCGGGAACACCGGGGAGCTGTTTTTT.

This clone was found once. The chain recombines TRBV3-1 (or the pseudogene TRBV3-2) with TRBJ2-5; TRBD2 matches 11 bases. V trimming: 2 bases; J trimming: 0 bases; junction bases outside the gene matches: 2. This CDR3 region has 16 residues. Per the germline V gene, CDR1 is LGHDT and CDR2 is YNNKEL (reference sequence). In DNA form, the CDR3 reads TGTGCCAGCAGCCAACGACTAGCGGGATACCAAGAGACCCAGTACTTC. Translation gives CASSQRLAGYQETQYF.

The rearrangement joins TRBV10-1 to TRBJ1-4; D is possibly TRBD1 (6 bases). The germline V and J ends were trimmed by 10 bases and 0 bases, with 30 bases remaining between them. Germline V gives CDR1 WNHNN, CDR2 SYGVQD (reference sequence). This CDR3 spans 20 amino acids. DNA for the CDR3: TGCGCCACCTATAAAGCGGGGGCTTGGCCCCGCTTTACAACTAATGAAAAACTGTTTTTT. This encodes CATYKAGAWPRFTTNEKLFF.

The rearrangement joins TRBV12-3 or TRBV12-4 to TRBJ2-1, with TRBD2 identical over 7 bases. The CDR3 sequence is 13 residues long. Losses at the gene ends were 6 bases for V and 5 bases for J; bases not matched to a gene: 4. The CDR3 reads CASSPSGDNEQFF. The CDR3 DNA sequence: TGTGCCAGCAGCCCTAGCGGAGACAATGAGCAGTTCTTC.

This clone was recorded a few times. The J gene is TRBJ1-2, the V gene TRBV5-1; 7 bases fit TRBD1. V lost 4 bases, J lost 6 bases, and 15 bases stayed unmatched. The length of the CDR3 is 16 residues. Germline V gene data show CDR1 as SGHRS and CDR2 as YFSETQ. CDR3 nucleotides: TGCGCCAGCAGCCCCTCGTTAGGGGGCGAGATGGATGGCTACACCTTC. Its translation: CASSPSLGGEMDGYTF. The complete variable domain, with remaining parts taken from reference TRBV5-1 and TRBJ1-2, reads KAGVTQTPRYLIKTRGQQVTLSCSPISGHRSVSWYQQTPGQGLQFLFEYFSETQRNKGNFPGRFSGRQFSNSRSEMNVSTLELGDSALYLCASSPSLGGEMDGYTFGSGTRLTVV.

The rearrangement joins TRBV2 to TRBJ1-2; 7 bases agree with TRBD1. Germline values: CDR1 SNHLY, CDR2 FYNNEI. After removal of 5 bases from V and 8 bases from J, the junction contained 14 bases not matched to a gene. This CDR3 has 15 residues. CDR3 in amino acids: CASSSGTVPAGGYTF. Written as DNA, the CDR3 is TGTGCCAGCAGTTCCGGGACAGTCCCCGCGGGAGGCTACACCTTC.

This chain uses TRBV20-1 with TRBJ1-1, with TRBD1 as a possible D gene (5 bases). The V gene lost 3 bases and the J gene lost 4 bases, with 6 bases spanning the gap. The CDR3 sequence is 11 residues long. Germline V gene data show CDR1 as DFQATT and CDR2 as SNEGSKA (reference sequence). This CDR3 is CSASRATEAFF. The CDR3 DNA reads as TGCAGTGCTAGCAGGGCCACTGAAGCTTTCTTT.

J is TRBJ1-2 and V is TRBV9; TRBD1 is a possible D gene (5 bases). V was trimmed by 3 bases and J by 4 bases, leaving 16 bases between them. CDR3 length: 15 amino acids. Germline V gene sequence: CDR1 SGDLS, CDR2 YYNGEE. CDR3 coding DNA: TGTGCCAGCAGCGCGAAGCTTGCAGGGTCCTATGGCTACACCTTC. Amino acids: CASSAKLAGSYGYTF.

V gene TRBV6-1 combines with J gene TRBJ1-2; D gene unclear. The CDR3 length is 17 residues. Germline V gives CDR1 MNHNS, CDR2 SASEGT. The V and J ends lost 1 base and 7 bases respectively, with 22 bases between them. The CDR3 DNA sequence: TGTGCCAGCAGTGAAGAGTATGTAGGGAGGAATAGAGGTGGCTACACCTTC. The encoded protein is CASSEEYVGRNRGGYTF.

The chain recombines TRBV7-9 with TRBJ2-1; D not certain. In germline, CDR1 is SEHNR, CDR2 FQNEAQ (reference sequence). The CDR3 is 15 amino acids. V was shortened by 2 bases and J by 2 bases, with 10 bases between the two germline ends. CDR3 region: CASSLTALTYNEQFF. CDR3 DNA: TGTGCCAGCAGCTTAACCGCGCTGACCTACAATGAGCAGTTCTTC.

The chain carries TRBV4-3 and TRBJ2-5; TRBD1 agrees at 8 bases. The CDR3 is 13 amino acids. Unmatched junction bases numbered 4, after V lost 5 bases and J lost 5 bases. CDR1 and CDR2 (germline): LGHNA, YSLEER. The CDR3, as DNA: TGCGCCAGCAGCTTCAACAGGGGGGAGACCCAGTACTTC. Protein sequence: CASSFNRGETQYF.

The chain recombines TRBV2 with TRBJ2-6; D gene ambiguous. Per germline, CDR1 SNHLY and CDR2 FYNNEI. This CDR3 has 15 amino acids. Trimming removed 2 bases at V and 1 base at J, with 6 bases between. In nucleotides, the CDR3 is TGTGCCAGCAGTGAAAGAGAGTCTGGGGCCAACGTCCTGACTTTC. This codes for CASSERESGANVLTF.

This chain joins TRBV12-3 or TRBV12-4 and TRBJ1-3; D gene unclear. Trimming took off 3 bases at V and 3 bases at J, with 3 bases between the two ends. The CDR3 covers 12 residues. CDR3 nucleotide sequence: TGTGCCAGCAGTTTTTATGGAAACACCATATATTTT. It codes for CASSFYGNTIYF.

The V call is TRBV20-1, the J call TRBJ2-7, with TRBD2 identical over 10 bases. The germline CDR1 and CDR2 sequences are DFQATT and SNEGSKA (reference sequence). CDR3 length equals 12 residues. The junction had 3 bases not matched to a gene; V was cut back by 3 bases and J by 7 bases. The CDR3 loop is CSASPSGSEQYF. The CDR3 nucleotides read TGCAGTGCTAGTCCTAGCGGGAGTGAGCAGTACTTC.

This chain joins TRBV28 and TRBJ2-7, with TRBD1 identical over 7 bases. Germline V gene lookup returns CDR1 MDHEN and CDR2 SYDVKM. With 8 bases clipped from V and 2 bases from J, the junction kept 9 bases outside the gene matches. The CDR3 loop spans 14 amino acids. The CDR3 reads CASEARGFPYEQYF. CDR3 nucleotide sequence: TGTGCCAGCGAGGCCAGGGGGTTTCCCTACGAGCAGTACTTC.

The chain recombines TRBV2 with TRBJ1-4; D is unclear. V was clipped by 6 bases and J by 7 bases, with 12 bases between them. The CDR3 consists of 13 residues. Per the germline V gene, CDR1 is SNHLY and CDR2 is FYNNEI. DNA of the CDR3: TGTGCCAGCAGGAACTTCGGGGTTGAAAAACTGTTTTTT. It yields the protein CASRNFGVEKLFF.

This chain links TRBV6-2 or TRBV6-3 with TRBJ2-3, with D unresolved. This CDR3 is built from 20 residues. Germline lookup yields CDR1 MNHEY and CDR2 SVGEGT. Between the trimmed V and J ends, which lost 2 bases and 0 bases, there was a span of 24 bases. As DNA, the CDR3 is TGTGCCAGCAGTTACCGCCAGGCCGATCTTAGACCGAGAAGCACAGATACGCAGTATTTT. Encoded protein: CASSYRQADLRPRSTDTQYF.

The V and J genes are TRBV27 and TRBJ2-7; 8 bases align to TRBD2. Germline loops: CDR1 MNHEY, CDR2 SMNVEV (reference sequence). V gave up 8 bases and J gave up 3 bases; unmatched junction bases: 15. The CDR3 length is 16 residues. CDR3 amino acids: CASHRRGGRTGYEQYF. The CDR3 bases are TGTGCCAGCCACAGACGGGGGGGGCGAACCGGCTACGAGCAGTACTTC.

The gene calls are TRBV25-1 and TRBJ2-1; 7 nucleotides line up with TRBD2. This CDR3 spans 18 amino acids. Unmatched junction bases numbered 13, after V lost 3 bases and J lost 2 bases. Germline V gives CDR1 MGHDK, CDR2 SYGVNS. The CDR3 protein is CASSEGGKRWSTYNEQFF. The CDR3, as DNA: TGTGCCAGCAGTGAGGGGGGGAAGCGGTGGTCCACCTACAATGAGCAGTTCTTC.

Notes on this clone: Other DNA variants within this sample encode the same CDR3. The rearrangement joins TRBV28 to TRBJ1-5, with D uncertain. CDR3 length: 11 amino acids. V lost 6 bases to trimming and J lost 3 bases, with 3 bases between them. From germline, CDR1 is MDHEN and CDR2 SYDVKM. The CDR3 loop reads CASSLNQPQHF. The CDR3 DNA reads TGTGCCAGCAGCCTCAATCAGCCCCAGCATTTT.

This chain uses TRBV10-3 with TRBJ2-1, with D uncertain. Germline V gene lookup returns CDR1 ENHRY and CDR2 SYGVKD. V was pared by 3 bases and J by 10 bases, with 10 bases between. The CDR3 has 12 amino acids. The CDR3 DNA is TGTGCCATCAGTGATCAGGCTATCGAGCAGTTCTTC. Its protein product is CAISDQAIEQFF.

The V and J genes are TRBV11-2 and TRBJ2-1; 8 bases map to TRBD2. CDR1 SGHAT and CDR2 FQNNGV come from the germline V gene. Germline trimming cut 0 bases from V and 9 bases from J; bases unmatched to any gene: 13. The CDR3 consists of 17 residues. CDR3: CASSLDRGTSGTFEQFF. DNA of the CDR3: TGTGCCAGCAGCTTAGATCGAGGAACTAGCGGTACCTTTGAGCAGTTCTTC.

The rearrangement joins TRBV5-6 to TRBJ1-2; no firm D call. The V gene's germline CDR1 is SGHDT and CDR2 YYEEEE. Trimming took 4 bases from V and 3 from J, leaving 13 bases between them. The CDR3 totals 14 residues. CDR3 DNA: TGTGCCAGCAGCGAGGAGGGCATCGACTATGGCTACACCTTC. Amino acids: CASSEEGIDYGYTF.

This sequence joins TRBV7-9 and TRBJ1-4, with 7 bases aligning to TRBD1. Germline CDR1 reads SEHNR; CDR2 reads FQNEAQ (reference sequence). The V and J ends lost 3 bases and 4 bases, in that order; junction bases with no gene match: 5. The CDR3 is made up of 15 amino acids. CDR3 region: CASSFEQGFNEKLFF. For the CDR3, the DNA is TGTGCCAGCAGCTTTGAACAGGGGTTTAATGAAAAACTGTTTTTT.

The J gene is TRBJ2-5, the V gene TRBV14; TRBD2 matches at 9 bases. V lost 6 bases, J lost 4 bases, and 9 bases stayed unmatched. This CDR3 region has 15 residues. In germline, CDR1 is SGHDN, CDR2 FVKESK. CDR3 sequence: CASSSRQREAETQYF. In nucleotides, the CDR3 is TGTGCCAGCAGTTCAAGGCAGCGGGAGGCAGAGACCCAGTACTTC. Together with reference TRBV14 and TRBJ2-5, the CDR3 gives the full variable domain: EAGVTQFPSHSVIEKGQTVTLRCDPISGHDNLYWYRRVMGKEIKFLLHFVKESKQDESGMPNNRFLAERTGGTYSTLKVQPAELEDSGVYFCASSSRQREAETQYFGPGTRLLVL.

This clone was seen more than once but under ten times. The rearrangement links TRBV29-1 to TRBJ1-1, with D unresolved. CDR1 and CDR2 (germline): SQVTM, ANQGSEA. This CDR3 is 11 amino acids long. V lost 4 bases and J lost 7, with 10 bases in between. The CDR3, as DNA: TGCAGCGTTGGAGTTACGGGTGAAGCTTTCTTT. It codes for CSVGVTGEAFF.

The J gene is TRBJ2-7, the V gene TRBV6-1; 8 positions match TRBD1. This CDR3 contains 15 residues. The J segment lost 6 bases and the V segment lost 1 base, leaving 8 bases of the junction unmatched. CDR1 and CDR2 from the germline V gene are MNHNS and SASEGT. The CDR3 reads CASSEGDRYLSEQYF. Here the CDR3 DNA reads TGTGCCAGCAGTGAAGGGGACAGGTACTTGAGCGAGCAGTACTTC.

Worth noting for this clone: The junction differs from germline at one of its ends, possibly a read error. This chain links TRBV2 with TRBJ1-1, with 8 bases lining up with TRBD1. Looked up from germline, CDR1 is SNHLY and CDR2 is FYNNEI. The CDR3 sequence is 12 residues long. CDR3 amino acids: CATSMDRDLAFF. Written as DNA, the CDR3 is TGTGCCACCAGTATGGACAGGGACTTAGCTTTCTTT.